The text below deals with one T cell receptor (beta chain). Its antigen is undetermined. This CDR3 is 16 amino acids long. The trim removed 3 bases at V and 2 bases at J, leaving 8 bases unmatched. The germline CDR1 and CDR2 sequences are MNHEY and SMNVEV (reference sequence). Both 60 Vbeta primers and 13 Jbeta primers went into the PCR. The method was immunoSEQ multiplex PCR; TCRdb's version includes in-frame clones alone and lacks a portion of them. The sample carries about 160,000 clones, roughly 80% recorded once. The data derive from a study of cytomegalovirus exposure and HLA in healthy donors. Study-wide results and limits: Later analysis associated a missense DCLRE1C variant with TCR beta V- and J-gene trimming. Equally common other TCR beta chains were less clonally expanded than HLA-associated ones, a later analysis found.

The clonotype originates from a man aged 50-59 years in good health and CMV-seropositive. The material sequenced was PBMCs. The genes are TRBV27 and TRBJ2-7; 9 nucleotides line up with TRBD2. The DNA of the CDR3 is TGTGCCAGCAGTTTTAGTAGACTAGCGGACGCCTACGAGCAGTACTTC. It specifies CASSFSRLADAYEQYF.